The clone carrying this T cell receptor (beta chain) was picked up a small number of times. Using immunoSEQ multiplex PCR, the repertoire was profiled, and TCRdb retains in-frame clones only, with some absent. The table includes approximately 150,000 clones, 83% detected once. This specimen belongs to a study of blood T cell repertoires in COVID-19. Study-level information: Sources were T cells, B-cell-depleted T cells, or PBMCs; the material itself was cDNA or gDNA.

The TCR comes from a woman older than 75 with acute or convalescent COVID-19. Sequenced sample: peripheral blood.

CDR3 nucleotides: TGTGCCAGCTCGATGTCCCGAATTGGCGGGGGTTCCAGCTACGAGCAGTACTTC. Protein product: CASSMSRIGGGSSYEQYF. This rearrangement joins TRBV18 to TRBJ2-7; 7 bases align to TRBD2. The CDR3 has 18 amino acids. The J segment lost 3 bases and the V segment lost 6 bases, leaving 20 bases of the junction unmatched. Per germline, CDR1 KGHSH and CDR2 LQKENI.